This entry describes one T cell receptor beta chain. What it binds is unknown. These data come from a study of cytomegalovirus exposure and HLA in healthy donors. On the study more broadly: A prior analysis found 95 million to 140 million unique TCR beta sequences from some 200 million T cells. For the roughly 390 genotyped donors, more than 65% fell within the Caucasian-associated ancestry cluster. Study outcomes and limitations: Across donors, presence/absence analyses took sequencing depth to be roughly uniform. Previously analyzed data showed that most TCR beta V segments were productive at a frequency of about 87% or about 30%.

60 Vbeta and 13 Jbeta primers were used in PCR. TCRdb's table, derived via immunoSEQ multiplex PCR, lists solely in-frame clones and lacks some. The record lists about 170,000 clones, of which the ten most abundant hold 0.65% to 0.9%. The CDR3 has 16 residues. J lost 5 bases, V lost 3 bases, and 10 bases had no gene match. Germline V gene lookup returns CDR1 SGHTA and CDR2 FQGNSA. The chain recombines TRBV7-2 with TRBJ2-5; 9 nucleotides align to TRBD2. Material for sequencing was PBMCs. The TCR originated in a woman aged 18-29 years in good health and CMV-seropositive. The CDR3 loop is CASSLGGRGLRETQYF. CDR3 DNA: TGTGCCAGCAGCTTGGGCGGGAGGGGTTTACGGGAGACCCAGTACTTC. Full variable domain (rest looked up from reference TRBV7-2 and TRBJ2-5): GAGVSQSPSNKVTEKGKDVELRCDPISGHTALYWYRQSLGQGLEFLIYFQGNSAPDKSGLPSDRFSAERTGGSVSTLTIQRTQQEDSAVYLCASSLGGRGLRETQYFGPGTRLLVL.